These 23 T cell receptor beta chains were sequenced from one sample in a study of CD8 T cells in ankylosing spondylitis. MiXCR, applied by TCRdb to the 5' RACE reads, yields one record per CDR3 protein. The sample has 700,000 or so distinct CDR3 sequences, over 15% seen once. No antigen is known for these receptors. Study-wide findings and caveats: There was a TCR beta motif, made of eight highly homologous variants, that appeared characteristic of ankylosing spondylitis blood.

Sequencing input: blood, either unsorted or a sorted T cell fraction (not recorded which). The receptors come from a male donor with ankylosing spondylitis.

This clonotype was counted a few times. The rearrangement links TRBV5-1 to TRBJ1-4; the D gene is possibly TRBD1 (6 bases). Trimming left V 0 bases short and J 5 bases short, with 20 bases between. The CDR3 extends over 18 amino acids. Germline V gene sequence: CDR1 SGHRS, CDR2 YFSETQ. CDR3: CASSLDGTKTTTNEKLFF. In DNA, the CDR3 is TGCGCCAGCAGCTTGGACGGGACAAAAACAACCACGAATGAAAAACTGTTTTTT.

This clonotype was counted a few times. This rearrangement joins TRBV4-1 to TRBJ2-1; possible D gene TRBD1, 5 bases. Trimming pared 0 bases from V and 0 bases from J, leaving 12 bases between. The CDR3 loop spans 17 amino acids. CDR1 is MGHRA, CDR2 YSYEKL, per germline. The CDR3 DNA reads as TGCGCCAGCAGCCAAGATCCCGGACACGGCTCCTACAATGAGCAGTTCTTC. Its protein is CASSQDPGHGSYNEQFF.

This clonotype was picked up a small number of times. CDR3 DNA sequence: TGTGCCAGCAGCCCGGGCGACAGGGCCTACGAGCAGTACTTC. It is translated as CASSPGDRAYEQYF. The chain couples TRBV5-4 to TRBJ2-7; 7 nucleotides align to TRBD1. The germline CDR1 and CDR2 sequences are SGHNT and YYREEE (reference sequence). The CDR3 totals 14 residues. With V trimmed by 4 bases and J by 2 bases, 6 bases remained unmatched.

This clonotype came up a few times. The V and J genes are TRBV5-1 and TRBJ2-5; D ambiguous. Trimming pared 1 base from V and 2 bases from J, leaving 12 bases between. The CDR3 runs to 15 residues. Germline-derived CDR1 and CDR2 are SGHRS and YFSETQ. The CDR3 region has the DNA TGCGCCAGCAGCTTGCAAGGCGTGTTTCAAGAGACCCAGTACTTC. Translation gives CASSLQGVFQETQYF.

This clonotype was seen a single time. This chain links TRBV28 with TRBJ2-1; D uncertain. Germline loops: CDR1 MDHEN, CDR2 SYDVKM. V was clipped by 6 bases and J by 6 bases, with 12 bases between them. The CDR3 covers 13 residues. The CDR3 DNA sequence: TGTGCCAGCAGGGTCCGAGGACCCAATGAGCAGTTCTTC. Encoded protein: CASRVRGPNEQFF.

The rearrangement links TRBV20-1 to TRBJ2-1; 12 nucleotides match TRBD2. CDR3 length: 14 amino acids. Trimming cost V 2 bases and J 9 bases; bases outside gene matches: 5. Germline CDR1 is DFQATT and CDR2 is SNEGSKA (reference sequence). CDR3 nucleotide sequence: TGCAGTGCTAGATTGACTAGCGGGAGAGGTGAGCAGTTCTTC. Its protein is CSARLTSGRGEQFF.

This clonotype has a handful of counts. V gene TRBV3-1 combines with J gene TRBJ1-2; no definite D call. Germline V CDR1 and CDR2: LGHDT, YNNKEL (reference sequence). CDR3 length: 14 residues. V was cut by 4 bases and J by 4 bases, with 13 bases left in between. The CDR3 DNA is TGTGCCAGCAGCCTTCGGCGGCAGAGCTATGGCTACACCTTC. It yields the protein CASSLRRQSYGYTF.

The chain carries TRBV27 and TRBJ2-1; D is possibly TRBD2 (6 bases). V was cut by 5 bases and J by 6 bases, with 20 bases left in between. The CDR3 has 16 residues. Germline CDR1 reads MNHEY; CDR2 reads SMNVEV (reference sequence). Here the CDR3 reads CASSPPRGGVGNEQFF. The CDR3 DNA follows: TGTGCCAGCAGTCCCCCTCGAGGCGGGGTGGGCAATGAGCAGTTCTTC.

This clonotype was seen at least ten times. The chain couples TRBV4-1 to TRBJ2-2; 8 nucleotides align to TRBD2. Germline assignment: CDR1 MGHRA and CDR2 YSYEKL. There are 19 residues in the CDR3. Germline trimming cut 3 bases from V and 4 bases from J; bases unmatched to any gene: 16. The CDR3 DNA reads as TGCGCCAGCAGCCATCCCTCTCTTGGAGCGGGAGCAGGCACCGGGGAGCTGTTTTTT. Protein product: CASSHPSLGAGAGTGELFF.

The chain links TRBV27 to TRBJ2-2; the match to TRBD1 covers 9 bases. CDR3 size: 17 residues. Germline V gene lookup returns CDR1 MNHEY and CDR2 SMNVEV (reference sequence). J gave up 1 base and V 4 bases, and 7 bases lay outside the gene matches. The CDR3 sequence is CASSSFRTGVNTGELFF. CDR3 DNA: TGTGCCAGCAGTTCCTTTAGGACAGGGGTGAACACCGGGGAGCTGTTTTTT.

This clonotype was seen a handful of times. The V call is TRBV13, the J call TRBJ1-3, with D unclear. V was pared by 5 bases and J by 4 bases, with 15 bases between. CDR1 is PRHDT and CDR2 is FYEKMQ in the germline V gene (reference sequence). The CDR3 is 15 amino acids. CDR3 sequence reads: CASSPVGRGGNTIYF. Written as DNA, the CDR3 is TGTGCCAGCAGCCCCGTAGGTCGGGGAGGAAACACCATATATTTT.

V is TRBV27 and J is TRBJ1-2; 9 positions match TRBD1. Germline CDR1 MNHEY, CDR2 SMNVEV (reference sequence). This CDR3 region has 17 residues. Trimming at V came to 5 bases and at J to 3 bases, leaving 13 bases not matched to a gene. The CDR3 DNA is TGTGCCAGCAGTAACCGGGGGGGGACAGGGTCGCACTATGGCTACACCTTC. Its protein product is CASSNRGGTGSHYGYTF.

This chain uses TRBV24-1 with TRBJ2-1; no firm D call. Germline-derived CDR1 and CDR2 are KGHDR and SFDVKD. The ends were cut back, 5 bases at V and 5 bases at J, with 12 bases in the middle. The CDR3 consists of 14 residues. The CDR3 region is CATSGRQSDNEQFF. In DNA form, the CDR3 reads TGTGCCACCAGTGGTAGACAATCTGACAATGAGCAGTTCTTC.

This clonotype was found a few times. This sequence joins TRBV5-1 and TRBJ2-2; no definite D call. Germline CDR1 SGHRS, CDR2 YFSETQ. V gave up 0 bases and J gave up 1 base, with 4 bases separating them. The CDR3 has 14 residues. CDR3 sequence (DNA): TGCGCCAGCAGCTTGGCGGAGAACACCGGGGAGCTGTTTTTT. As protein: CASSLAENTGELFF.

This clonotype appeared many times. J is TRBJ2-1 and V is TRBV4-1; TRBD2 matches 7 bases. The junction had 10 bases not matched to a gene; V was cut back by 1 base and J by 7 bases. Germline V gene data show CDR1 as MGHRA and CDR2 as YSYEKL. The length of the CDR3 is 16 residues. The CDR3 DNA sequence: TGCGCCAGCAGCCAAGTAACCGGGAGGAGTGGTAATGAGCAGTTCTTC. As protein: CASSQVTGRSGNEQFF.

The chain couples TRBV12-3 or TRBV12-4 to TRBJ1-6, with D perhaps TRBD1 (6 bases). Trimming removed 4 bases at V and 7 bases at J, with 17 bases between. The CDR3 is 16 amino acids. The CDR3 protein is CASSWGTRGRNSPLHF. CDR3 bases: TGTGCCAGCAGTTGGGGGACCAGGGGACGGAATTCACCCCTCCACTTT.

This chain uses TRBV5-5 with TRBJ2-3; 7 nucleotides align to TRBD1. This CDR3 region has 14 residues. V trimming: 6 bases; J trimming: 0 bases; junction bases outside the gene matches: 4. In germline, CDR1 is SGHKS, CDR2 YYEKEE (reference sequence). In DNA form, the CDR3 reads TGTGCCAGCACGCTGACAGGGAGCACAGATACGCAGTATTTT. Encoded protein: CASTLTGSTDTQYF. Complete variable domain (other parts from reference TRBV5-5 and TRBJ2-3): DAGVTQSPTHLIKTRGQQVTLRCSPISGHKSVSWYQQVLGQGPQFIFQYYEKEERGRGNFPDRFSARQFPNYSSELNVNALLLGDSALYLCASTLTGSTDTQYFGPGTRLTVL.

This clonotype was seen only a few times. The chain is built from TRBV29-1 and TRBJ2-1; no reliable D call. V was shortened by 2 bases and J by 4 bases, with 18 bases between the two germline ends. The CDR3 has 16 amino acids. Germline V gene data show CDR1 as SQVTM and CDR2 as ANQGSEA. The CDR3 sequence is CSVETLDDGLYNEQFF. For the CDR3, the DNA is TGCAGCGTTGAAACCCTGGACGACGGATTATACAATGAGCAGTTCTTC.

The rearrangement joins TRBV6-5 to TRBJ2-5, with 9 bases that match TRBD1. Germline CDR1 is MNHEY and CDR2 is SVGAGI. The CDR3 is 17 amino acids. After removal of 0 bases from V and 2 bases from J, the junction contained 7 bases not matched to a gene. The CDR3 spells CASSYSGGTGIQETQYF. Written as DNA, the CDR3 is TGTGCCAGCAGTTACTCGGGTGGGACAGGGATACAAGAGACCCAGTACTTC.

This clonotype was counted only a few times. The chain has TRBV6-2 or TRBV6-3 and TRBJ1-3, with D possibly being TRBD1 (5 bases). V lost 2 bases, J lost 0 bases, and 11 bases lay in between. The germline V gene has CDR1 MNHEY and CDR2 SVGEGT. The CDR3 runs 16 residues. The CDR3 loop reads CASSYGRGHSGNTIYF. DNA of the CDR3: TGTGCCAGCAGTTACGGTCGGGGCCACTCTGGAAACACCATATATTTT.

This clonotype was recorded a few times. V usage is TRBV5-1 and J usage is TRBJ2-1; 8 bases map to TRBD1. Germline assignment: CDR1 SGHRS and CDR2 YFSETQ. V gave up 4 bases and J gave up 6 bases; unmatched junction bases: 6. The CDR3 totals 14 residues. CDR3 coding DNA: TGCGCCAGCAGCACGGGACAGGACCCCAATGAGCAGTTCTTC. Amino acids: CASSTGQDPNEQFF.

The J gene is TRBJ2-5, the V gene TRBV18; D gene uncertain. The CDR3 covers 11 residues. Germline CDR1 reads KGHSH; CDR2 reads LQKENI. Deletions cut 2 bases from V and 5 bases from J, with 3 bases between. The CDR3 loop reads CASSPDETQYF. In nucleotides, the CDR3 is TGTGCCAGCTCACCAGACGAGACCCAGTACTTC.

V usage is TRBV18 and J usage is TRBJ2-1, with 8 bases aligning to TRBD1. This CDR3 has 14 residues. With 3 bases clipped from V and 6 bases from J, the junction kept 4 bases outside the gene matches. Germline V lookup: CDR1 KGHSH, CDR2 LQKENI. This chain's CDR3 is CASSPPDRANEQFF. The CDR3 coding sequence is TGTGCCAGCTCACCCCCGGACAGGGCCAATGAGCAGTTCTTC.